Presented here are 7 T cell receptor beta chains from one specimen sequenced in a study of CD4 T cells in relation to SARS-CoV-2 and coronaviruses. Unexposed donor CD4+ T cells date from about 2011-2018, before the COVID-19 pandemic. Libraries were prepared by immunoSEQ multiplex PCR; TCRdb keeps only in-frame clonotypes and omits some of them. The repertoire consists of nearly 70,000 clones, with approximately 93% occurring once and the leading ten covering around 0.23%. The sequenced sample consisted of naive CD4+ T cells from PBMCs. The subset here: naive CD4+ T cells isolated by negative enrichment. These receptors all stem from a human donor in good health.

This clone was observed a single time. This chain connects TRBV29-1 to TRBJ1-3; D unresolved. This CDR3 is 13 amino acids long. The germline gives CDR1 SQVTM, CDR2 ANQGSEA. V gave up 7 bases and J gave up 0 bases, with 10 bases separating them. CDR3 residues: CSAQSSSGNTIYF. The CDR3 DNA reads TGCAGCGCCCAATCGAGCTCTGGAAACACCATATATTTT.

This clone was detected only a few times. The chain has TRBV5-1 and TRBJ2-3, with 11 bases lining up with TRBD2. Trimming at V came to 0 bases and at J to 6 bases, leaving 6 bases not matched to a gene. Per the germline V gene, CDR1 is SGHRS and CDR2 is YFSETQ. CDR3 size: 16 residues. The CDR3: CASSLGPSGRIDTQYF. CDR3 DNA: TGCGCCAGCAGCTTGGGGCCTAGCGGGAGGATCGATACGCAGTATTTT.

The gene calls are TRBV7-2 and TRBJ2-3; TRBD1 matches 8 bases. V shed 3 bases, J shed 0 bases, and the junction held 14 bases outside the gene matches. The germline V gene has CDR1 SGHTA and CDR2 FQGNSA. CDR3 length: 19 amino acids. The CDR3 region has the DNA TGTGCCAGCAGCTTTTGGAGCCCCCTTGGACAGGGCAGCACAGATACGCAGTATTTT. Its protein product is CASSFWSPLGQGSTDTQYF.

The V call is TRBV6-5, the J call TRBJ2-7, with D hard to call. The CDR3 is 11 amino acids. In germline, CDR1 is MNHEY, CDR2 SVGAGI. Trimming took off 8 bases at V and 2 bases at J, with 7 bases between the two ends. CDR3 nucleotide sequence: TGTGCCAGCCTGACCACCTACGAGCAGTACTTC. Its protein is CASLTTYEQYF.

The sample holds one count of this clone. The rearrangement uses TRBV25-1 and TRBJ2-5; D gene unclear. Trimming pared 8 bases from V and 7 bases from J, leaving 23 bases between. The CDR3 length is 15 residues. Germline CDR1 reads MGHDK; CDR2 reads SYGVNS. CDR3: CASGSRAANSMTQYF. CDR3 nucleotides: TGTGCCAGCGGAAGTCGGGCGGCTAATAGTATGACCCAGTACTTC.

J is TRBJ2-2 and V is TRBV9; 7 bases map to TRBD2. Germline V lookup: CDR1 SGDLS, CDR2 YYNGEE. V was clipped by 3 bases and J by 4 bases; unmatched bases: 9. CDR3 size: 16 residues. CDR3 sequence: CASSEGHGRSTGELFF. The CDR3 DNA reads TGTGCCAGCAGCGAAGGCCACGGGAGGAGCACCGGGGAGCTGTTTTTT.

V is TRBV5-1 and J is TRBJ2-3; a possible D gene is TRBD1 (6 bases). V dropped 6 bases and J dropped 3 bases, with 14 bases sitting between them. Germline CDR1 SGHRS, CDR2 YFSETQ. This CDR3 is 14 amino acids long. The CDR3 nucleotides read TGCGCCAGCACCTCAGGGGTGCTGACAGATACGCAGTATTTT. Translated, it gives CASTSGVLTDTQYF.